The clone carrying this TCR beta chain was picked up a small number of times. The germline CDR1 and CDR2 sequences are LNHNV and YYDKDF (reference sequence). V was shortened by 1 base and J by 2 bases, with 8 bases between the two germline ends. The CDR3 contains 14 residues. The data are from a study of T-cell reconstitution after alpha-beta-depleted transplantation in children. The authors prepared the TCRbeta library with unique molecular identifiers. Each CDR3 protein gets one entry after TCRdb re-called the PCR reads with MiXCR. The repertoire has around 480,000 distinct CDR3 sequences, approximately 29% of them found once; the top ten carry less than 2.5%.

The sequence was collected from a human donor who donated a stem cell graft to a child with aplastic anemia. The sample consisted of PBMCs from the stem cell graft donor, taken from the stem cell graft. V and J are TRBV15 and TRBJ1-2; D is perhaps TRBD1 (5 bases). In DNA, the CDR3 is TGTGCCACCAGCAGAGGAGGGGACAACTATGGCTACACCTTC. This sequence encodes CATSRGGDNYGYTF.